The 9 T cell receptor beta chains below were found in one sample sequenced in a study of T cell responses to AZD1222 COVID-19 vaccine. Clones were sequenced by immunoSEQ multiplex PCR, and TCRdb holds only the in-frame ones, with some missing. The sample lists 150,000 to 200,000 clones, 80% to 90% seen once, with 11% in the top ten. The sample consisted of peripheral blood, taken 28 days after the second AZD1222 dose. Receptors were obtained from an adult who received the AZD1222 COVID-19 vaccine.

This clone was detected once. J is TRBJ1-2 and V is TRBV29-1, with D unresolved. V gave up 3 bases and J gave up 4 bases, with 12 bases separating them. Germline assignment: CDR1 SQVTM and CDR2 ANQGSEA. The CDR3 is made up of 13 amino acids. The CDR3, as DNA: TGCAGCGTTGATCCCCCGAGGAGCTATGGCTACACCTTC. Protein: CSVDPPRSYGYTF.

The count of this clone is one. The chain combines TRBV7-8 with TRBJ1-6; 7 bases agree with TRBD1. Looked up from germline, CDR1 is SGHVS and CDR2 is FQNEAQ. The ends lost 5 bases at V and 13 bases at J; junction bases unmatched: 23. The CDR3 contains 18 residues. This CDR3 reads CASSRAQNLQGPLSPLHF. Written as DNA, the CDR3 is TGTGCCAGCAGCCGAGCCCAGAATTTACAGGGGCCGTTGTCCCCCCTCCACTTT.

V usage is TRBV7-9 and J usage is TRBJ2-3; 7 bases map to TRBD1. J was trimmed by 6 bases and V by 8 bases; bases with no gene match: 2. This CDR3 has 11 amino acids. Germline CDR1 reads SEHNR; CDR2 reads FQNEAQ (reference sequence). In DNA, the CDR3 is TGTGCCAGCCACAGGGGCGATACGCAGTATTTT. Its translation is CASHRGDTQYF. The whole variable domain, filled in from reference TRBV7-9 and TRBJ2-3, reads DTGVSQNPRHKITKRGQNVTFRCDPISEHNRLYWYRQTLGQGPEFLTYFQNEAQLEKSRLLSDRFSAERPKGSFSTLEIQRTEQGDSAMYLCASHRGDTQYFGPGTRLTVL.

The chain links TRBV5-6 to TRBJ1-2; possibly TRBD1 for D (6 bases). V lost 2 bases and J 7 bases, leaving 12 bases between the germline ends. Germline values: CDR1 SGHDT, CDR2 YYEEEE. The CDR3 has 13 residues. The CDR3 DNA sequence: TGTGCCAGCAGCTTTAGGGGGGGCGCTGGCTACACCTTC. It encodes CASSFRGGAGYTF.

The chain couples TRBV5-6 to TRBJ1-2, with D tentatively TRBD1 (6 bases). The CDR3 runs 13 residues. The germline V gene encodes CDR1 SGHDT and CDR2 YYEEEE. The ends were cut back, 0 bases at V and 8 bases at J, with 11 bases in the middle. CDR3 region: CASSLGRGSGYTF. The CDR3 DNA reads TGTGCCAGCAGCTTGGGCAGGGGAAGCGGCTACACCTTC. The full variable domain, its missing parts supplied by reference TRBV5-6 and TRBJ1-2, is DAGVTQSPTHLIKTRGQQVTLRCSPKSGHDTVSWYQQALGQGPQFIFQYYEEEERQRGNFPDRFSGHQFPNYSSELNVNALLLGDSALYLCASSLGRGSGYTFGSGTRLTVV.

V is TRBV5-8 and J is TRBJ2-5; 13 positions agree with TRBD2. Per germline, CDR1 SGHTS and CDR2 YDEGEE. The CDR3 has 17 amino acids. V shed 0 bases and J 1 base; nucleotides not matched to a gene: 3. The CDR3 bases are TGTGCCAGCAGCTTGGGACTAGCGGGGGGCGTCCAAGAGACCCAGTACTTC. Protein product: CASSLGLAGGVQETQYF.

The chain combines TRBV6-5 with TRBJ2-3, with 10 bases fitting TRBD2. The CDR3 runs to 16 residues. In germline, CDR1 is MNHEY, CDR2 SVGAGI. The trim removed 4 bases at V and 0 bases at J, leaving 4 bases unmatched. The DNA of the CDR3 is TGTGCCAGCAGTTCCGAACTAGCGGGGAGCACAGATACGCAGTATTTT. This codes for CASSSELAGSTDTQYF.

In this sample, this clone turned up once. The V gene is TRBV7-9, the J gene TRBJ2-2; 7 bases are a match to TRBD2. CDR1 is SEHNR, CDR2 FQNEAQ, per germline (reference sequence). This CDR3 region has 14 residues. Trimming removed 7 bases from V and 2 bases from J; junction bases left unmatched: 4. Written as DNA, the CDR3 is TGTGCCAGCATCCCGGGGGGAAACACCGGGGAGCTGTTTTTT. Its protein product is CASIPGGNTGELFF.

The chain uses TRBV3-1 (or the pseudogene TRBV3-2) and TRBJ1-6; 11 bases are shared with TRBD1. Germline loops: CDR1 LGHDT, CDR2 YNNKEL (reference sequence). The ends lost 6 bases at V and 7 bases at J; junction bases unmatched: 5. The CDR3 has 15 amino acids. The CDR3 DNA follows: TGTGCCAGCAGACATGGACAGGGGGCGAATTCACCCCTCCACTTT. This codes for CASRHGQGANSPLHF.